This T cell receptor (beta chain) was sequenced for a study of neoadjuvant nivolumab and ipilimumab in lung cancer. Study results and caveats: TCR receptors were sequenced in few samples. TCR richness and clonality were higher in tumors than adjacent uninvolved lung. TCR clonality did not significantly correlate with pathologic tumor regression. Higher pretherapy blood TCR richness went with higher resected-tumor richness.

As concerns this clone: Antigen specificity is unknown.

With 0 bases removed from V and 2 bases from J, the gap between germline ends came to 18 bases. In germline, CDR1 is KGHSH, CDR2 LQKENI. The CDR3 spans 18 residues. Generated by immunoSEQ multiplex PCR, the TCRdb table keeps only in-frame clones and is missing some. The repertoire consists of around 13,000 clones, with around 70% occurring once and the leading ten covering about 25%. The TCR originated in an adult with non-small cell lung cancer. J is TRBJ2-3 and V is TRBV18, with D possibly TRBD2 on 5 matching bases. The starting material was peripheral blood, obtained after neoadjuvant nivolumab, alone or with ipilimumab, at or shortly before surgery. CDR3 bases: TGTGCCAGCTCACCACCGGGCCCCGGGCGGGCTGACACAGATACGCAGTATTTT. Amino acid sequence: CASSPPGPGRADTDTQYF. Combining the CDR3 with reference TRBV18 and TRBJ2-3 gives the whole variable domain NAGVMQNPRHLVRRRGQEARLRCSPMKGHSHVYWYRQLPEEGLKFMVYLQKENIIDESGMPKERFSAEFPKEGPSILRIQQVVRGDSAAYFCASSPPGPGRADTDTQYFGPGTRLTVL.